The clone carrying this T cell receptor (beta chain) was detected only a few times. The antigen remains unidentified. This specimen belongs to a study of blood T cells in healthy people across ages. Combining a sample-barcoded 5' primer with a J-beta primer mix, a second PCR ran for roughly 7 to 11 cycles. TCRdb independently ran MiXCR on the 5' RACE reads; one entry per CDR3 protein. Among 760,000 or so distinct CDR3 sequences listed, around a quarter were seen once. Findings and caveats of the study: The fall in TCR beta diversity per million T cells was roughly linear with age.

The CDR3 has 13 residues. Between the trimmed V and J ends, which lost 3 bases and 6 bases, there was a span of 11 bases. Germline V gene sequence: CDR1 SGHRS, CDR2 YFSETQ. These sequences were also reported in another study, on T cells of mothers and their children. That paper states: Over 8.5 million TCR beta CDR3 reads were obtained from each mother, and 3 million to 3.5 million from each child. Biologically related mothers and children overlapped slightly more than unrelated pairs, a non-significant difference.

Sequencing was done on a sample of blood. This chain uses TRBV5-1 with TRBJ2-3; a weak D match, TRBD1 (5 bases). The receptor was derived from a boy younger than 18 in good health. The CDR3 sequence is CASSSPGPDTQYF. The CDR3 DNA follows: TGCGCCAGCAGCTCCCCAGGGCCCGATACGCAGTATTTT.